This T cell receptor (beta chain) was identified during a study of spatial heterogeneity in lung cancer. Study context: Detection consistently captured more beta-chain sequences than alpha-chain sequences.

Study findings and constraints: Ubiquitous expanded tumor TCRs were observed in blood more at resection than follow-up.

This clonotype was detected many times. Its target is not known. TCRdb ran MiXCR on the 5' RACE reads and lists one entry per CDR3 protein. The sample comprises tens of thousands of distinct CDR3 sequences, under 8% of which are singletons, and approximately 29% rests with the top ten. Specified time point: sample taken at primary tumor resection. V shed 0 bases and J shed 2 bases, with 13 bases lying between them. The CDR3 totals 16 residues. The V gene's germline CDR1 is MGHRA and CDR2 YSYEKL. The rearrangement joins TRBV4-1 to TRBJ1-2; D is possibly TRBD1 (5 bases). The source material was PBMCs, sampled at surgery. The receptor was isolated from a female donor with early-stage non-small cell lung cancer. This CDR3 is CASSQESRTLNYGYTF. CDR3 coding DNA: TGCGCCAGCAGCCAAGAGTCCAGGACACTCAACTATGGCTACACCTTC.